This T cell receptor (beta chain) was retrieved from a study of T cells after yellow fever vaccination (dated by TCRdb to between 2018 and 2021). In terms of the full investigation: Libraries from fractions with low cell numbers were prepared with the SMART-Seq v4 Ultra Low Input RNA kit. To track T-cell clones before and after primary and booster YFV17D yellow fever vaccination, bulk TCR alpha and beta repertoires were sequenced longitudinally. Two healthy male donors made up the cohort, one aged 18 to 30 years and the other aged 30 to 40 years. Blood was drawn at multiple timepoints before and after primary and secondary immunization, with bulk PBMC replicates and cell subsets isolated. Broader findings and caveats from the paper: Most clones expanded after primary vaccination (approximately 95% of CD4 and roughly 91% of CD8) were re-detected after the booster, suggesting that broad memory maintenance occurred. Computational filtering was needed because FACS-sorted repertoires could contain abundant contaminating clonotypes from the bulk population. A small share of clonotypes occurred in both CD4 and CD8 compartments, likely arising from convergent recombination. Because the study included only two donors, the extent to which the findings can be generalized is limited. The secondary T-cell response was found to be weaker but faster than the primary response, with a peak reached on day 5 rather than on day 15.

Synthesis of TCR cDNA relied on 5'RACE template switching, a step that introduced a universal primer site along with unique molecular identifiers. cDNA synthesis was primed from both the TCR alpha and TCR beta constant segments. Two PCR steps were used to amplify libraries, with sample barcodes and sequencing adapters being added in the second step. Sequencing of the libraries was done on either Illumina HiSeq 2500 (2x100 bp) or NovaSeq (2x150 bp). Concerning the study's data processing: Demultiplexing of reads and collapsing into UMI consensus sequences were performed with MIGEC, and V(D)J alignment was carried out with MiXCR. Vaccine-responding clonotypes were defined with edgeR using replicate PBMC samples, requiring FDR below 0.01 and a log2 fold change above 5 up to day 15. Bulk clonotypes were assigned CD4 or CD8 identity according to which sequenced CD4 or CD8 repertoire held them at higher abundance. Using fastp at Q25 and MiXCR, TCRdb reprocessed the public reads and kept productive beta chains. Each entry is one CDR3 protein sequence, shown with its most common DNA and genes. The V and J calls here are based on TCRdb, not the publication. This sample is represented by about 69,000 distinct CDR3 sequences; 5.9% of them were singletons. The ten largest clones add up to 2.2% of the sample.

CDR1 and CDR2, per the germline V gene, are MNHEY and SVGEGT. Trimming accounts for 2 bases at V and 4 bases at J, while the number of junction bases matched to no gene is 3. The CDR3 starts with the cysteine, ends with the valine, and has 14 residues. Left in the record is the CDR3 DNA by itself, 42 bases read in frame from the first base. What this sample's treatment or condition label stands for: live attenuated yellow fever vaccine strain. PBMCs were isolated from peripheral blood using a standard Ficoll-Paque protocol. Dynabeads CD4 and CD8 positive selection kits were used to isolate the CD4 and CD8 T-cell fractions. TriZol was used to extract RNA from bulk PBMCs, CD4 and CD8 fractions, and dextramer-positive and dextramer-negative fractions. This clonotype has at least ten counts. The clone's antigen remains unknown. Per-nucleotide qualities are absent, and no much larger clonotype sits a single base away.

The clonotype was recovered from a man aged 18-30 years who received the YFV17D yellow fever vaccine. Here the sequenced sample was CD4+ T cells sorted from PBMCs, taken approximately 16 days after the first yellow fever vaccination. This receptor chain uses TRBV6-2 or TRBV6-3 and TRBJ2-7, with TRBD2 identical over 9 junction bases. The sequenced DNA: TGTGCCAGCAGTTACACAGCGGGGGGTTACGAGCAGTACGTC. It is translated as CASSYTAGGYEQYV.